The entry that follows covers one TCR beta chain sequence. Its antigen is currently unknown. The CDR3 totals 13 residues. Germline V gives CDR1 SGHAT, CDR2 FQNNGV. Trimming took 5 bases from V and 9 from J, leaving 15 bases between them. The time point was: longitudinal time-point 2. Unsorted libraries used 2 million PBMCs kept at -80 degrees C. The data stem from a study of neurological immune-mediated disorders. Whole-study findings and limits: Because no CDR3 amino acid sequences were shared across subjects by expanded clones, private repertoires were suggested in all groups. Expansion of TCR clones was greatest in HTLV-1-associated myelopathy and smallest in multiple sclerosis, where it fell below that of healthy controls.

The cDNA was generated by 5'RACE with 10-nucleotide random UMIs. TCRdb reanalysed the 5' RACE reads using MiXCR and keeps one entry per CDR3 protein. The sample yields some 100,000 distinct CDR3 sequences, roughly an eighth seen once. Sequenced: PBMCs. The receptor was isolated from a female donor with HTLV-1-associated myelopathy (HAM/TSP). The J gene is TRBJ2-3, the V gene TRBV11-2; TRBD1 or TRBD2 may be the D gene (5 bases each). The CDR3 here is CASSNQGRLTQYF. CDR3 sequence (DNA): TGTGCCAGCAGCAACCAGGGACGTTTAACGCAGTATTTT.